The 30 T cell receptor beta chains reported below all come from one sample, sequenced in a study of OX40 agonist ivuxolimab in advanced cancers. Sequencing was performed with immunoSEQ multiplex PCR; in TCRdb, only in-frame clones are kept and a portion is missing. The sample records 98,000 or so clones, approximately 89% being singletons. Sequenced material: CD4+ or CD8+ T cells sorted from blood, taken in a trial of the OX40 agonist ivuxolimab. These receptors were obtained from an adult with an advanced solid tumor such as melanoma, head and neck, liver or kidney cancer.

The V call is TRBV29-1, the J call TRBJ1-1; D might be TRBD1 (6 bases). The CDR3 has 11 residues. The V gene's germline CDR1 is SQVTM and CDR2 ANQGSEA. CDR3 loop: CSRGGDTEAFF. The CDR3 bases are TGCAGTAGGGGGGGGGACACTGAAGCTTTCTTT.

The gene calls are TRBV7-9 and TRBJ2-5; TRBD1 might be the D (6 bases). CDR1 is SEHNR and CDR2 is FQNEAQ in the germline V gene (reference sequence). This CDR3 spans 15 amino acids. The V end lost 3 bases, the J end lost 0 bases, and 11 bases lay between the germline ends. This chain's CDR3 is CASSFVTGYQETQYF. The DNA of the CDR3 is TGTGCCAGCAGCTTCGTCACAGGGTACCAAGAGACCCAGTACTTC.

Only one count was recorded for this clone. This chain joins TRBV6-5 and TRBJ1-1; TRBD1 matches 7 bases. With 6 bases clipped from V and 0 bases from J, the junction kept 4 bases outside the gene matches. Germline loops: CDR1 MNHEY, CDR2 SVGAGI. The CDR3 consists of 14 residues. CDR3 bases: TGTGCCAGCAGGGGGACAGCCTTGAACACTGAAGCTTTCTTT. It yields the protein CASRGTALNTEAFF.

The chain uses TRBV9 and TRBJ1-3; a possible D gene is TRBD1 (6 bases). Germline CDR1 SGDLS, CDR2 YYNGEE. V lost 0 bases and J lost 4, with 17 bases in between. The CDR3 is made up of 17 amino acids. CDR3 nucleotides: TGTGCCAGCAGCGTAGCCCCCCCAGGGGTGGAGGGAAACACCATATATTTT. Its translation is CASSVAPPGVEGNTIYF. The full variable domain, in which reference TRBV9 and TRBJ1-3 provide the parts outside the CDR3, is DSGVTQTPKHLITATGQRVTLRCSPRSGDLSVYWYQQSLDQGLQFLIQYYNGEERAKGNILERFSAQQFPDLHSELNLSSLELGDSALYFCASSVAPPGVEGNTIYFGEGSWLTVV.

This chain connects TRBV11-2 to TRBJ2-5, with unresolved D. Germline V lookup: CDR1 SGHAT, CDR2 FQNNGV. The ends were cut back, 1 base at V and 1 base at J, with 7 bases in the middle. This CDR3 is 14 amino acids long. CDR3 residues: CASSLGDSQETQYF. In DNA, the CDR3 is TGTGCCAGCAGCTTAGGAGACTCCCAAGAGACCCAGTACTTC. Drawing the rest from reference TRBV11-2 and TRBJ2-5, the complete variable domain is EAGVAQSPRYKIIEKRQSVAFWCNPISGHATLYWYQQILGQGPKLLIQFQNNGVVDDSQLPKDRFSAERLKGVDSTLKIQPAKLEDSAVYLCASSLGDSQETQYFGPGTRLLVL.

This clone was recorded only once. The rearrangement links TRBV25-1 to TRBJ2-7, with no clear D. V was trimmed by 3 bases and J by 4 bases, leaving 4 bases between them. The germline V gene has CDR1 MGHDK and CDR2 SYGVNS. The CDR3 covers 11 residues. CDR3 amino acids: CASSEGYEQYF. In nucleotides, the CDR3 is TGTGCCAGCAGTGAGGGATACGAGCAGTACTTC.

This chain connects TRBV18 to TRBJ2-3; TRBD2 might be the D (6 bases). The V and J ends lost 2 bases and 2 bases respectively, with 14 bases between them. Germline values: CDR1 KGHSH, CDR2 LQKENI. The CDR3 totals 16 residues. CDR3 sequence: CASSPLSGGDTDTQYF. For the CDR3, the DNA is TGTGCCAGCTCACCATTAAGCGGAGGGGACACAGATACGCAGTATTTT. Combining the CDR3 with reference TRBV18 and TRBJ2-3 gives the whole variable domain NAGVMQNPRHLVRRRGQEARLRCSPMKGHSHVYWYRQLPEEGLKFMVYLQKENIIDESGMPKERFSAEFPKEGPSILRIQQVVRGDSAAYFCASSPLSGGDTDTQYFGPGTRLTVL.

The V call is TRBV7-9, the J call TRBJ2-7, with a tentative D call TRBD1 (5 bases). Trimming cost V 5 bases and J 4 bases, with 9 bases left between them. Germline V gene sequence: CDR1 SEHNR, CDR2 FQNEAQ (reference sequence). This CDR3 contains 12 residues. The CDR3 region is CASSGAGYEQYF. For the CDR3, the DNA is TGTGCCAGCAGCGGGGCCGGTTACGAGCAGTACTTC. The complete variable domain, with remaining parts taken from reference TRBV7-9 and TRBJ2-7, reads DTGVSQNPRHKITKRGQNVTFRCDPISEHNRLYWYRQTLGQGPEFLTYFQNEAQLEKSRLLSDRFSAERPKGSFSTLEIQRTEQGDSAMYLCASSGAGYEQYFGPGTRLTVT.

The V call is TRBV9, the J call TRBJ1-5, with TRBD1 identical over 7 bases. Germline CDR1 and CDR2: SGDLS and YYNGEE. The CDR3 spans 15 residues. J gave up 5 bases and V 0 bases, and 5 bases lay outside the gene matches. The CDR3 DNA reads TGTGCCAGCAGCGTAGGAGACAGGGATGATCAGCCCCAGCATTTT. This gives the protein CASSVGDRDDQPQHF.

This rearrangement joins TRBV30 to TRBJ2-3; possible D gene TRBD1, 6 bases. The V end was cut by 3 bases, the J end by 14 bases, with 18 bases between. Germline V lookup: CDR1 GTSNPN, CDR2 SVGIG (reference sequence). This CDR3 has 12 residues. DNA for the CDR3: TGTGCCTGGAGCCTCTGGGACACTCGGGGGTATTTT. Its translation is CAWSLWDTRGYF.

The rearrangement joins TRBV28 to TRBJ1-5; tentative D call: TRBD1 (5 bases). V was trimmed by 6 bases and J by 3 bases, leaving 18 bases between them. The CDR3 contains 16 residues. The germline V gene encodes CDR1 MDHEN and CDR2 SYDVKM. The CDR3, as DNA: TGTGCCAGCAGCGGGACCGGGACCTCCTCCAATCAGCCCCAGCATTTT. It translates to CASSGTGTSSNQPQHF.

This chain uses TRBV10-2 with TRBJ1-5; D remains ambiguous. Germline loops: CDR1 WSHSY, CDR2 SAAADI. There are 13 residues in the CDR3. The V gene lost 4 bases and the J gene lost 9 bases, with 13 bases spanning the gap. CDR3 bases: TGCGCCAGCAGTGGAGGTTCACTTGGGCCCCAGCATTTT. It yields the protein CASSGGSLGPQHF.

The chain has TRBV14 and TRBJ2-7; 8 bases agree with TRBD1. Trimming cost V 2 bases and J 4 bases; bases outside gene matches: 4. Germline-derived CDR1 and CDR2 are SGHDN and FVKESK. CDR3 length: 14 residues. CDR3: CASSQPGGRYEQYF. The CDR3 DNA reads TGTGCCAGCAGCCAACCAGGGGGCAGGTACGAGCAGTACTTC.

V and J are TRBV7-9 and TRBJ2-3, with D perhaps assigned TRBD1 or TRBD2 (5 bases each). CDR1 and CDR2 from the germline V gene are SEHNR and FQNEAQ (reference sequence). V dropped 7 bases and J dropped 0 bases, with 14 bases sitting between them. The length of the CDR3 is 15 residues. The CDR3 protein is CASTEGDASTDTQYF. CDR3 nucleotide sequence: TGTGCCAGCACCGAAGGGGACGCTAGCACAGATACGCAGTATTTT.

The chain employs TRBV4-2 and TRBJ2-5, with 10 positions matching TRBD2. The V gene's germline CDR1 is LGHNA and CDR2 YNFKEQ. The trim removed 0 bases at V and 6 bases at J, leaving 16 bases unmatched. This CDR3 comprises 19 residues. The DNA of the CDR3 is TGTGCCAGCAGCCAAGATGAGGTTGGAGCGGGAGGGGGGTCAAAGACCCAGTACTTC. Amino acid sequence: CASSQDEVGAGGGSKTQYF.

This clone appeared a single time. V and J are TRBV30 and TRBJ1-3; D gene unclear. This CDR3 has 12 residues. Trimming removed 2 bases from V and 4 bases from J, with 6 bases in between. Germline V CDR1 and CDR2: GTSNPN, SVGIG (reference sequence). The CDR3 reads CAWSKSGNTIYF. CDR3 bases: TGTGCCTGGAGTAAATCCGGAAACACCATATATTTT.

This clone occurred a few times. The chain joins TRBV6-5 to TRBJ2-7, with D possibly TRBD1 on 6 matching bases. Germline values: CDR1 MNHEY, CDR2 SVGAGI. The ends were cut back, 2 bases at V and 0 bases at J, with 11 bases in the middle. CDR3 length equals 15 residues. Written as DNA, the CDR3 is TGTGCCAGCAGTTACCCCGGGACACCCTCCTACGAGCAGTACTTC. Its translation: CASSYPGTPSYEQYF.

The V gene is TRBV14, the J gene TRBJ2-1; weak D call: TRBD2 (6 bases). V was shortened by 1 base and J by 0 bases, with 13 bases between the two germline ends. This CDR3 contains 17 residues. Germline lookup yields CDR1 SGHDN and CDR2 FVKESK. DNA of the CDR3: TGTGCCAGCAGCCAAGGCAGCGGGTTAAGCTCCTACAATGAGCAGTTCTTC. Translation gives CASSQGSGLSSYNEQFF. Full variable domain (rest looked up from reference TRBV14 and TRBJ2-1): EAGVTQFPSHSVIEKGQTVTLRCDPISGHDNLYWYRRVMGKEIKFLLHFVKESKQDESGMPNNRFLAERTGGTYSTLKVQPAELEDSGVYFCASSQGSGLSSYNEQFFGPGTRLTVL.

V usage is TRBV7-2 and J usage is TRBJ1-3; no reliable D call. Germline V gene sequence: CDR1 SGHTA, CDR2 FQGNSA. Trimming shortened V by 2 bases and J by 0 bases, and 11 bases separated the two germline ends. This CDR3 spans 16 amino acids. The CDR3 loop reads CASSLFPANSGNTIYF. The CDR3 coding sequence is TGTGCCAGCAGCTTATTTCCGGCTAACTCTGGAAACACCATATATTTT.

The CDR3 coding sequence is TGCGCCAGCAGCTTGGTTCAGGGGTACAATGAGCAGTTCTTC. It codes for CASSLVQGYNEQFF. J is TRBJ2-1 and V is TRBV5-1; maybe TRBD1 (6 bases). The CDR3 spans 14 residues. V lost 0 bases and J 4 bases, leaving 8 bases between the germline ends. Germline V gives CDR1 SGHRS, CDR2 YFSETQ.

The chain links TRBV5-4 to TRBJ1-2; tentatively, D is TRBD1 (5 bases). The CDR3 runs 14 residues. Trimming cost V 0 bases and J 4 bases, with 10 bases left between them. Germline CDR1 SGHNT, CDR2 YYREEE (reference sequence). For the CDR3, the DNA is TGTGCCAGCAGCTTGGGTCAGGGTTCCTATGGCTACACCTTC. Its translation: CASSLGQGSYGYTF.

The rearrangement uses TRBV7-3 and TRBJ1-1; D is uncertain. Germline V gene lookup returns CDR1 SGHTA and CDR2 FQGTGA. V lost 5 bases to trimming and J lost 1 base, with 14 bases between them. The CDR3 extends over 15 amino acids. CDR3 in DNA: TGTGCCAGCAGCCGGTTTCCGGGTGCGAACACTGAAGCTTTCTTT. Its translation is CASSRFPGANTEAFF. The full variable domain, in which reference TRBV7-3 and TRBJ1-1 provide the parts outside the CDR3, is GAGVSQTPSNKVTEKGKYVELRCDPISGHTALYWYRQSLGQGPEFLIYFQGTGAADDSGLPNDRFFAVRPEGSVSTLKIQRTERGDSAVYLCASSRFPGANTEAFFGQGTRLTVV.

The rearrangement uses TRBV10-3 and TRBJ1-5; D uncertain. This CDR3 is 13 amino acids long. Germline V gene sequence: CDR1 ENHRY, CDR2 SYGVKD. The V end was cut by 3 bases, the J end by 7 bases, with 10 bases between. The CDR3 DNA reads TGTGCCATCAGTGATCTGGAAGGGCAGCCCCAGCATTTT. Amino acid sequence: CAISDLEGQPQHF.

The chain is built from TRBV11-2 and TRBJ2-1; D gene unclear. V was pared by 1 base and J by 2 bases, with 15 bases between. CDR1 and CDR2 (germline): SGHAT, FQNNGV. The CDR3 length is 17 residues. The CDR3: CASSLAWTLGPYNEQFF. CDR3 in DNA: TGTGCCAGCAGCTTAGCGTGGACGCTTGGGCCCTACAATGAGCAGTTCTTC.

V is TRBV5-6 and J is TRBJ1-2; 8 bases are shared with TRBD1. Germline CDR1 SGHDT, CDR2 YYEEEE. V trimming: 5 bases; J trimming: 8 bases; junction bases outside the gene matches: 8. The CDR3 has 13 amino acids. CDR3 nucleotide sequence: TGTGCCAGCAGTCGTGACAGGGGCGAAGGCTACACCTTC. Protein sequence: CASSRDRGEGYTF.

The chain uses TRBV11-2 and TRBJ2-5; 7 positions match TRBD1. The J call is doubtful: the DNA matches TRBJ2-7 better. CDR1 is SGHAT and CDR2 is FQNNGV in the germline V gene. The CDR3 sequence is 15 residues long. CDR3 sequence: CASSRIQGPTYEQYF. CDR3 nucleotides: TGTGCCAGCAGCCGAATACAGGGGCCGACCTACGAGCAGTACTTC.

V is TRBV30 and J is TRBJ1-2, with D possibly matching TRBD1 (5 bases). V lost 5 bases and J lost 4, with 8 bases in between. Germline-derived CDR1 and CDR2 are GTSNPN and SVGIG (reference sequence). This CDR3 region has 11 residues. CDR3 sequence: CAWGGFYGYTF. The CDR3 DNA reads as TGTGCCTGGGGGGGGTTCTATGGCTACACCTTC.

The chain joins TRBV18 to TRBJ1-3; 11 bases match TRBD1. This CDR3 is 16 amino acids long. Losses at the gene ends were 6 bases for V and 4 bases for J; bases not matched to a gene: 8. Germline V lookup: CDR1 KGHSH, CDR2 LQKENI. As DNA, the CDR3 is TGTGCCAGCTCTATCGGACAGGGGGCGGCAGGAAACACCATATATTTT. It yields the protein CASSIGQGAAGNTIYF.

The V call is TRBV19, the J call TRBJ2-7; 10 bases map to TRBD2. The CDR3 covers 15 residues. The ends lost 3 bases at V and 1 base at J; junction bases unmatched: 3. The germline V gene has CDR1 LNHDA and CDR2 SQIVND (reference sequence). The CDR3 nucleotides are TGTGCCAGTAGTATTATAGCGGGAGGATCCTACGAGCAGTACTTC. Translating it yields CASSIIAGGSYEQYF.

The rearrangement links TRBV5-1 to TRBJ2-7; 10 bases match TRBD2. The V segment lost 6 bases and the J segment 4 bases; nucleotides outside the gene matches: 10. This CDR3 is built from 15 residues. The germline CDR1 and CDR2 sequences are SGHRS and YFSETQ. CDR3 sequence: CASTWGGLAEYEQYF. The CDR3 DNA sequence: TGCGCCAGCACCTGGGGCGGACTAGCGGAATACGAGCAGTACTTC.